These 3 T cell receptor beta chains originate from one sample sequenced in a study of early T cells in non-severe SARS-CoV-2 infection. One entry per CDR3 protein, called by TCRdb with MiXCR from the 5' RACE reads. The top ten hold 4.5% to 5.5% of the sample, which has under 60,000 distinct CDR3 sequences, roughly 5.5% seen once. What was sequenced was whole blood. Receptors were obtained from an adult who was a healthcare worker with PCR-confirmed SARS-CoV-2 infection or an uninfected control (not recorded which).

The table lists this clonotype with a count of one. This CDR3 is CASSEGGASDSSNYGYTF. In DNA form, the CDR3 reads TGCGCCAGCAGTGAGGGGGGGGCGTCGGACTCGTCAAACTATGGCTACACCTTC. The chain is built from TRBV10-1 and TRBJ1-2; maybe TRBD1 (6 bases). The CDR3 sequence is 18 residues long. CDR1 is WNHNN and CDR2 is SYGVQD in the germline V gene (reference sequence). V shed 2 bases and J shed 2 bases, with 21 bases lying between them.

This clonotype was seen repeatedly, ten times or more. The CDR3 region is CSASPLADSYEQYF. The CDR3 bases are TGCAGTGCTAGTCCCCTAGCGGACTCCTACGAGCAGTACTTC. This rearrangement joins TRBV20-1 to TRBJ2-7; 7 bases agree with TRBD2. With 3 bases clipped from V and 0 bases from J, the junction kept 5 bases outside the gene matches. The CDR3 contains 14 residues. Germline V CDR1 and CDR2: DFQATT, SNEGSKA (reference sequence).

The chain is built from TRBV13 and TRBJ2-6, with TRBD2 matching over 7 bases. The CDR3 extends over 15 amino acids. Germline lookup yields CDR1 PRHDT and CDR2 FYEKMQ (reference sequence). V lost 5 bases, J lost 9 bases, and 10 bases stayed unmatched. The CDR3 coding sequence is TGTGCCAGCAGCGCGCTAGCGGACCGCGACAACGTCCTGACTTTC. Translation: CASSALADRDNVLTF.